A selection of T cell receptor beta chains follows, all from one sample in a study of control samples from healthy donors and cancer patients. Some clones are missing from TCRdb's copy, which holds only in-frame ones; the method was immunoSEQ multiplex PCR. The sample yields 60,000 to 75,000 clones, about 82% seen once. The sequenced sample was blood. Every receptor here comes from a man aged 40-50 years in good health. CDR3s include the opening cysteine and the closing phenylalanine or tryptophan. The D gene is left open where the match is weak. For some rows the clone size is stated as once, few or many, or as a class when expanded; others skip it.

d_gene,v_gene,abundance,j_gene,CDR3nt,CDR3aa
-,TRBV7-2,-,TRBJ2-7,TGTGCCAGCAGCTTATCGGTTTCCATGCACGCCGAGCAGTACTTC,CASSLSVSMHAEQYF
TRBD2,TRBV6-5,-,TRBJ2-7,TGTGCCAGCGTTTATGAGCGGGGGCTCTACGAGCAGTACTTC,CASVYERGLYEQYF
TRBD2,TRBV6-2/TRBV6-3,-,TRBJ2-3,TGTGCCAGCAGTTACTCATCGCTAGCGGGGACCCCTAGCACAGATACGCAGTATTTT,CASSYSSLAGTPSTDTQYF
-,TRBV2,few,TRBJ2-1,TGTGCCAGCAGCGTATATAACAATGAGCAGTTCTTC,CASSVYNNEQFF
-,TRBV19,-,TRBJ2-6,TGTGCCAGTAGTCAAAAGGGACGGACTTCTGGGGCCAACGTCCTGACTTTC,CASSQKGRTSGANVLTF
-,TRBV6-5,once,TRBJ2-1,TGTGCCAGCAGCCGGGACACAGAGGCCTACAATGAGCAGTTCTTC,CASSRDTEAYNEQFF
TRBD1,TRBV28,-,TRBJ1-2,TGTGCCAGCAGTCCTACTGACAGGGGTCGCGGCTACACCTTC,CASSPTDRGRGYTF
-,TRBV18,once,TRBJ1-1,TGTGCCAGCTCACCAAAGGGGCACACTGAAGCTTTCTTT,CASSPKGHTEAFF
TRBD2,TRBV5-1,-,TRBJ2-1,TGCGCCAGCAGCCCCGGGACTAGCGGCTACAATGAGCAGTTCTTC,CASSPGTSGYNEQFF
-,TRBV28,-,TRBJ1-2,TGTGCCAGCAGACCTGTTGGGGGTGGCTACACCTTC,CASRPVGGGYTF
-,TRBV6-5,-,TRBJ2-5,TGTGCCAGCAGCGACAGTAAAAACCAGGAGACCCAGTACTTC,CASSDSKNQETQYF
-,TRBV30,-,TRBJ1-1,TGTGCCTGGAGCGCTCCGGACAGCAGCTTCGCTAACACTGAAGCTTTCTTT,CAWSAPDSSFANTEAFF
-,TRBV21-1,-,TRBJ2-6,TGTGCCAGCAGCGAAAACAGGGTCTCCGGGGCCAACGTCCTGACTTTC,CASSENRVSGANVLTF
-,TRBV11-2,-,TRBJ2-1,TGTGCCAGCAGCTTAGCGGCTAGCAATGAGCAGTTCTTC,CASSLAASNEQFF
TRBD1,TRBV6-2/TRBV6-3,-,TRBJ2-7,TGTGCCAGCAGTTACCGGGACAGGGATTACGAGCAGTACTTC,CASSYRDRDYEQYF
TRBD2,TRBV5-1,-,TRBJ2-1,TGCGCCAGCAGCCCTGGACTAGCGGGGGGTAACAATGAGCAGTTCTTC,CASSPGLAGGNNEQFF
TRBD1,TRBV3-1/TRBV3-2,-,TRBJ1-5,TGTGCCAGCAGCCAAGAGGGACAGGGGATCCAGCCCCAGCATTTT,CASSQEGQGIQPQHF
TRBD1,TRBV6-6,-,TRBJ2-7,TGTGCCAGCAGCCGGGACAGGACGTACTCCTACGAGCAGTACTTC,CASSRDRTYSYEQYF
TRBD1,TRBV28,-,TRBJ2-7,TGTGCCAGCACCTCCGGGACAGGGCGGTACGAGCAGTACTTC,CASTSGTGRYEQYF
-,TRBV4-2,-,TRBJ2-7,TGTGCCAGCAGCCAAGCCCGTGGACCCATGTACGAGCAGTACTTC,CASSQARGPMYEQYF
TRBD2,TRBV11-2,once,TRBJ2-5,TGTGCCAGCAGCCAGACTAGCGGGGGGGCCGGGTCCCAGTACTTC,CASSQTSGGAGSQYF
-,TRBV14,-,TRBJ1-4,TGTGCCAGCAGCCAAACCGACTTGAGGGCTCTCCTGGCTAATGAAAAACTGTTTTTT,CASSQTDLRALLANEKLFF